The T cell receptor (beta chain) described here comes from a study of human thymus T cells. Study results and limitations: Related research described thymic repertoires that were highly overlapping among unrelated individuals.

J lost 2 bases, V lost 2 bases, and 7 bases had no gene match. Germline CDR1 reads SGHDT; CDR2 reads YYEEEE. CDR3 size: 16 residues. Method: immunoSEQ multiplex PCR; TCRdb's copy keeps in-frame clones and lacks some. The data hold about 78,000 clones, with around 96% observed a single time. Corrective cardiac operations yielded the resected thymus tissue. On this clone itself: The target antigen is unknown.

Sequencing was performed on thymus tissue. The chain couples TRBV5-6 to TRBJ2-3, with TRBD2 identical over 8 bases. This TCR came from a boy younger than two with a congenital heart defect but otherwise immunologically healthy. The CDR3 protein is CASSLPGLVTTDTQYF. Written as DNA, the CDR3 is TGTGCCAGCAGCTTACCGGGACTAGTAACCACAGATACGCAGTATTTT.